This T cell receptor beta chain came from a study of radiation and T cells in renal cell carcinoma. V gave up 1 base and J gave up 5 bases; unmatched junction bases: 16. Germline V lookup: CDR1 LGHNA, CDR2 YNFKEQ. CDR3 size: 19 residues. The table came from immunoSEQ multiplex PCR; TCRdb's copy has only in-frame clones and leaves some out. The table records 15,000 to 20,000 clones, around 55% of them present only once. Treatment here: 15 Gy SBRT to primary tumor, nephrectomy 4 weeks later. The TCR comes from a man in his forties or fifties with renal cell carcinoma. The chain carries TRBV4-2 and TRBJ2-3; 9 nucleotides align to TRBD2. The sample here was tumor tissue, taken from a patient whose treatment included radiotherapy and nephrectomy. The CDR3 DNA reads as TGTGCCAGCAGCCAAGCGAGGAGCGGGAGGTCTCTGGGTGGAGATACGCAGTATTTT. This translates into CASSQARSGRSLGGDTQYF.